This entry features one T cell receptor (beta chain) sequence. Recruitment covered over 20 US areas and drew participants whose ages spanned roughly 18 to 100 years. The sample originates from a study of blood T cell repertoires in COVID-19. For the study at large: COVID-19 samples collected from the United States, Italy and Spain covered acute and convalescent phases.

J gave up 6 bases and V 2 bases, and 5 bases lay outside the gene matches. Germline CDR1 and CDR2: SGHNT and YYREEE (reference sequence). There are 14 residues in the CDR3. Data came from immunoSEQ multiplex PCR; TCRdb stores just in-frame clones and leaves some out. The repertoire holds about 280,000 clones, with 90% as singletons. The TCR was taken from a woman aged 18-29 years with acute COVID-19. The chain uses TRBV5-4 and TRBJ2-7; 10 bases agree with TRBD1. The sequencing sample was made of PBMCs or T cells enriched from blood (not recorded which). The DNA of the CDR3 is TGTGCCAGCAGCTTCCGGGACAGGGGTGGCGAGCAGTACTTC. This translates into CASSFRDRGGEQYF. The variable domain in full, with the rest retrieved from reference TRBV5-4 and TRBJ2-7, is ETGVTQSPTHLIKTRGQQVTLRCSSQSGHNTVSWYQQALGQGPQFIFQYYREEENGRGNFPPRFSGLQFPNYSSELNVNALELDDSALYLCASSFRDRGGEQYFGPGTRLTVT.